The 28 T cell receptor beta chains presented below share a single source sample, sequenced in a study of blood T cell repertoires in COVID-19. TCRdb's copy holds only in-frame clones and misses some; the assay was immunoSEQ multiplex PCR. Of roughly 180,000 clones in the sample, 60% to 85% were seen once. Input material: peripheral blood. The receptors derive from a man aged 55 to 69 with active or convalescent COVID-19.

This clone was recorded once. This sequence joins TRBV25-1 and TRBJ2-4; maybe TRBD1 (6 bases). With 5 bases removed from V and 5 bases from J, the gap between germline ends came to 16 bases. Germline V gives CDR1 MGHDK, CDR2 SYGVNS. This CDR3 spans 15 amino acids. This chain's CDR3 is CASSRPGALENIQYF. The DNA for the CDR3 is TGTGCCAGCAGTAGACCAGGGGCTTTGGAAAACATTCAGTACTTC. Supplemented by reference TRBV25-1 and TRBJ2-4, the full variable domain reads EADIYQTPRYLVIGTGKKITLECSQTMGHDKMYWYQQDPGMELHLIHYSYGVNSTEKGDLSSESTVSRIRTEHFPLTLESARPSHTSQYLCASSRPGALENIQYFGAGTRLSVL.

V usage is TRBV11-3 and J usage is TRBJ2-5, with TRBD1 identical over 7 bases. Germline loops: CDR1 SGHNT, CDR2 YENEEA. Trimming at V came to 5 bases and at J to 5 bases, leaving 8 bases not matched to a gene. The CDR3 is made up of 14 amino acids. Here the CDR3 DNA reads TGTGCCAGCAGCAGGGACAGTGTGGGGGAGACCCAGTACTTC. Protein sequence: CASSRDSVGETQYF.

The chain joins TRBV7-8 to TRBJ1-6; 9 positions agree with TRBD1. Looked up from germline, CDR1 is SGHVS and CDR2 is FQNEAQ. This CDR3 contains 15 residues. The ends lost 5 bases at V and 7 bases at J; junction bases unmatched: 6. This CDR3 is CASSPTDRGNSPLHF. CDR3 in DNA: TGTGCCAGCAGCCCGACGGACAGGGGAAATTCACCCCTCCACTTT.

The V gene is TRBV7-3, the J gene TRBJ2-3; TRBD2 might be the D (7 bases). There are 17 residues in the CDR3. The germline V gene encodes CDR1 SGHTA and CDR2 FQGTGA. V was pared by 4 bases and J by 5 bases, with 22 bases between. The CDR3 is CASSSPGRGLAQDTQYF. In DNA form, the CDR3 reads TGTGCCAGCAGCTCCCCTGGGCGGGGGCTAGCACAAGATACGCAGTATTTT.

CDR3: CASSARWNSPLHF. CDR3 nucleotides: TGTGCCAGCAGCGCGAGGTGGAATTCACCCCTCCACTTT. The J gene is TRBJ1-6, the V gene TRBV9, with D unclear. The length of the CDR3 is 13 residues. Germline-derived CDR1 and CDR2 are SGDLS and YYNGEE. Trimming stripped 3 bases from V and 7 bases from J, with 8 bases between.

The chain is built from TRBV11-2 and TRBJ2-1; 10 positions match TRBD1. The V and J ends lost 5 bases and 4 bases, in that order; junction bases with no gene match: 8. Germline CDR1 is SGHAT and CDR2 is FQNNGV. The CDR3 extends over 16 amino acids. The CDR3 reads CASSVRQGALYNEQFF. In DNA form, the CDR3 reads TGTGCCAGCAGCGTACGACAGGGGGCGCTTTACAATGAGCAGTTCTTC.

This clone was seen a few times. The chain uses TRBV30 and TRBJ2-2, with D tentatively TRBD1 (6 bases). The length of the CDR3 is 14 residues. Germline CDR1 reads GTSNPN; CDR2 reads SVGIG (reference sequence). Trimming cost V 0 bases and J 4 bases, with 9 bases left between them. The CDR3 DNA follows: TGTGCCTGGAGTGTAAAAGGGGGCACCGGGGAGCTGTTTTTT. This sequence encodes CAWSVKGGTGELFF.

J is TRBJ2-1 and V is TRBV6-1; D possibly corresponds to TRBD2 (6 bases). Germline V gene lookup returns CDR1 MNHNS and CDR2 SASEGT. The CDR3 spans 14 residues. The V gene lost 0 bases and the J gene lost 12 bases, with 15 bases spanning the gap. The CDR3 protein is CASSEALSRERQFF. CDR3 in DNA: TGTGCCAGCAGTGAAGCATTAAGCCGGGAGCGGCAGTTCTTC.

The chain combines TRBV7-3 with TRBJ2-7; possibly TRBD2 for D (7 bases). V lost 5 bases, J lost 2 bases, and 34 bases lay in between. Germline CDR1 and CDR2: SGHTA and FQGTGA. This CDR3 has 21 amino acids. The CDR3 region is CASSHGASTGGLRESTYEQYF. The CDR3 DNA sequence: TGTGCCAGCAGCCACGGGGCCTCGACCGGGGGGCTGCGGGAGAGCACCTACGAGCAGTACTTC.

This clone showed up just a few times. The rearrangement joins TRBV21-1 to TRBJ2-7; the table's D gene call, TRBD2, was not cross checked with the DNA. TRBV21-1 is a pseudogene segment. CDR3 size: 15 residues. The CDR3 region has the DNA TGTGCCAGCAGCAAAGGACTAGCGGGAGTTGGGGAGCAGTACTTC. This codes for CASSKGLAGVGEQYF.

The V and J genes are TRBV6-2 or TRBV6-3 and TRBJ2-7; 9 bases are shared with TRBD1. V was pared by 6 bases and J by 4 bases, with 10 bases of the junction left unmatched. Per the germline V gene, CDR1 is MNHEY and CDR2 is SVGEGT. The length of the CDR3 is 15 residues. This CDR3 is CASSSRGQGRYEQYF. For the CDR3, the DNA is TGTGCCAGCAGCTCCAGGGGACAGGGAAGGTACGAGCAGTACTTC.

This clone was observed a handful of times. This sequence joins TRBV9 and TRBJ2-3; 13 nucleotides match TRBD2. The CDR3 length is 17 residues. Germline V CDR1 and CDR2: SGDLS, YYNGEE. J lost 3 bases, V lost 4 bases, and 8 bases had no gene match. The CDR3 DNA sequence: TGTGCCAGCAGCAAAACTAGCGGGAGGGCCCGGACAGATACGCAGTATTTT. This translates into CASSKTSGRARTDTQYF.

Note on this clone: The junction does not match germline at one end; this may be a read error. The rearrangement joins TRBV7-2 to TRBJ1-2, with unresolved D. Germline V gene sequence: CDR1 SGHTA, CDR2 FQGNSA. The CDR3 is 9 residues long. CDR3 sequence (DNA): TGTGCCAGCAGCTTTGGGCCGCATTTC. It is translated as CASSFGPHF.

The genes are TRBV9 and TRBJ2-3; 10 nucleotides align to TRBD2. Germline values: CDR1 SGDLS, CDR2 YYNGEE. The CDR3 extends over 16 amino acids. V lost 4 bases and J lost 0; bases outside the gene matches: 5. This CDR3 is CASSTGLALSTDTQYF. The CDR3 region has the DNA TGTGCCAGCAGCACGGGACTAGCGCTTAGCACAGATACGCAGTATTTT. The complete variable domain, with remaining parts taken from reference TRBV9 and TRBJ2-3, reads DSGVTQTPKHLITATGQRVTLRCSPRSGDLSVYWYQQSLDQGLQFLIQYYNGEERAKGNILERFSAQQFPDLHSELNLSSLELGDSALYFCASSTGLALSTDTQYFGPGTRLTVL.

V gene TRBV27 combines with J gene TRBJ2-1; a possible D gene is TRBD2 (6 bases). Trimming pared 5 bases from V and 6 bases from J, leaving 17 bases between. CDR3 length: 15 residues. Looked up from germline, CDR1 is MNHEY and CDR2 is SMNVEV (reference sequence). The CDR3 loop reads CASSGGLAFLNEQFF. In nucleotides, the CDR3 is TGTGCCAGCAGTGGCGGGCTAGCGTTTCTCAATGAGCAGTTCTTC.

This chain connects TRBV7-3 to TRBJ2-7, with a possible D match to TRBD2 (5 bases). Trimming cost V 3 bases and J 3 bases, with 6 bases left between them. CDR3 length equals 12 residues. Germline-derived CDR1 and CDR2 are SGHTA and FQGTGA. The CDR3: CASSFRGYEQYF. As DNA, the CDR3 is TGTGCCAGCAGCTTCCGGGGCTACGAGCAGTACTTC.

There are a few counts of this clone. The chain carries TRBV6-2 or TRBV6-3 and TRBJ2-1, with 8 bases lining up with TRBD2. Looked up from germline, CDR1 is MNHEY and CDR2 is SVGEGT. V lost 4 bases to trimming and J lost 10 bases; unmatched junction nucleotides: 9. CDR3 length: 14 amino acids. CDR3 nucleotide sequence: TGTGCCAGCAGTTGGGCCGGGAGGGCCCCCGAGCAGTTCTTC. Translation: CASSWAGRAPEQFF.

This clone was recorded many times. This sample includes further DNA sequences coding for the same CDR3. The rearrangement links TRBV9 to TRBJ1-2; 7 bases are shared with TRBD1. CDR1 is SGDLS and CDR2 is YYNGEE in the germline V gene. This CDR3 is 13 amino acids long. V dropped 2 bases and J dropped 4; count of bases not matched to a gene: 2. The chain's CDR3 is CASSVRQGYGYTF. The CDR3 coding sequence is TGTGCCAGCAGCGTCCGACAGGGCTATGGCTACACCTTC.

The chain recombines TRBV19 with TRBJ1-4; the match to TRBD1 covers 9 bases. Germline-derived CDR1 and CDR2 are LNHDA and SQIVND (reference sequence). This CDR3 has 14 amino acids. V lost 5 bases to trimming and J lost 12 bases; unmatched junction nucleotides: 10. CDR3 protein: CASSLDRGDVQLFF. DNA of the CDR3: TGTGCCAGTAGTCTCGACAGGGGGGACGTACAACTGTTTTTT.

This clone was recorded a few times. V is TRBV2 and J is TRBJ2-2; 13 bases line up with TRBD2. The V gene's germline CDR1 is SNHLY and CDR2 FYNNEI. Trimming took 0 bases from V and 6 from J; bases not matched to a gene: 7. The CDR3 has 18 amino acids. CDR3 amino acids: CASSEALLGLAGSGELFF. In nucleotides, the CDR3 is TGTGCCAGCAGTGAAGCGCTTCTGGGACTAGCGGGATCCGGGGAGCTGTTTTTT.

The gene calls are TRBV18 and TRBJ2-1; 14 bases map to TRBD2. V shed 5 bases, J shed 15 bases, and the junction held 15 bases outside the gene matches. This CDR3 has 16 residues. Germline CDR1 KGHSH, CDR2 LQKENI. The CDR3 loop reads CASSSTTTSGREATFF. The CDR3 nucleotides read TGTGCCAGCTCATCCACGACGACTAGCGGGAGGGAGGCGACGTTCTTC.

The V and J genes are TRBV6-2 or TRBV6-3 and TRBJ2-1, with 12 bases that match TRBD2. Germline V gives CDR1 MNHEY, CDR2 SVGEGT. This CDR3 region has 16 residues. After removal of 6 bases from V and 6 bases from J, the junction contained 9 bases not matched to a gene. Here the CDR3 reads CASSPRASGRGNEQFF. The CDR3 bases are TGTGCCAGCAGCCCACGGGCTAGCGGGAGGGGCAATGAGCAGTTCTTC.

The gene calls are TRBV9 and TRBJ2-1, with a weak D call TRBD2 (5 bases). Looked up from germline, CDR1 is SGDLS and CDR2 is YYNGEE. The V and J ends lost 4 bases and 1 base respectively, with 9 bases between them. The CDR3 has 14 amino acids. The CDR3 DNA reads TGTGCCAGCAGCAACGGGGAGTCCTACAATGAGCAGTTCTTC. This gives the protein CASSNGESYNEQFF.

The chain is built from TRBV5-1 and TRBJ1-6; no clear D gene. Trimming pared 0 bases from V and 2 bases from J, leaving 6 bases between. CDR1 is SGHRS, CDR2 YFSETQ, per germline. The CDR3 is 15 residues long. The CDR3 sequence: CASSLVGTYNSPLHF. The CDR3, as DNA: TGCGCCAGCAGCTTGGTCGGTACCTATAATTCACCCCTCCACTTT.

For the CDR3, the DNA is TGTGCCAGCAACCCGGGACTATTGGGGGAGCAGTACTTC. Translating gives CASNPGLLGEQYF. The J gene is TRBJ2-7, the V gene TRBV12-3 or TRBV12-4, with 7 bases matching TRBD2. The V and J ends lost 7 bases and 7 bases, in that order; junction bases with no gene match: 10. The CDR3 is made up of 13 amino acids.

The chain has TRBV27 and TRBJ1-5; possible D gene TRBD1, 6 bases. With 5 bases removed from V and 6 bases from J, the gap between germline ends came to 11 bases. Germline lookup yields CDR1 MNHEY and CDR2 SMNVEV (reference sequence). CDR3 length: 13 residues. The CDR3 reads CASSQTGSQPQHF. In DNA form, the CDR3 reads TGTGCCAGCAGTCAAACAGGGTCTCAGCCCCAGCATTTT.

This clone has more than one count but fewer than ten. CDR3 sequence reads: CASSPWSGANYGYTF. CDR3 sequence (DNA): TGTGCCAGCAGTCCCTGGTCAGGGGCGAACTATGGCTACACCTTC. V and J are TRBV28 and TRBJ1-2, with D maybe TRBD1 (6 bases). The CDR3 is made up of 15 amino acids. V was cut by 5 bases and J by 2 bases, with 15 bases left in between. Germline V gives CDR1 MDHEN, CDR2 SYDVKM.

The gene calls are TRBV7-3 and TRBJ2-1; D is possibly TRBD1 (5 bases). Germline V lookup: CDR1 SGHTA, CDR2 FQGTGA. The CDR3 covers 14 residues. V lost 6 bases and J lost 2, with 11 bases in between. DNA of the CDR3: TGTGCCAGCAGTCCAAGGGGTCCCTACAATGAGCAGTTCTTC. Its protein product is CASSPRGPYNEQFF.